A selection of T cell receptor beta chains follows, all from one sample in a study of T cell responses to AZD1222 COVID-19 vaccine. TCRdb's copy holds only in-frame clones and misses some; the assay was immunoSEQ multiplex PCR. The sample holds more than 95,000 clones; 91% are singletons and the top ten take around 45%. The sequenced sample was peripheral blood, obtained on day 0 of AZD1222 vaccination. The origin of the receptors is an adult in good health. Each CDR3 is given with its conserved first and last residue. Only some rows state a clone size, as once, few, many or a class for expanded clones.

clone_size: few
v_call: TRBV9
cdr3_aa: CASSARGLGEQFF

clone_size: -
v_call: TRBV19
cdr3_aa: CASTDPGGGGPEAFF

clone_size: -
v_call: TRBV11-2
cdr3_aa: CASSLLLAGASQYF

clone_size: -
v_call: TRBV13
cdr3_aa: CASSPAGQSSYEQYF

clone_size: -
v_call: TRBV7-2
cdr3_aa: CASSWDPIGSGNTIYF

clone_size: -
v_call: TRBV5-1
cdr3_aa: CASSLLQGTNTEAFF

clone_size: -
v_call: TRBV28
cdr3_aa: CASSFGAGGHNEQFF

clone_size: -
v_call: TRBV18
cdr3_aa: CASSPGLLSSYNEQFF

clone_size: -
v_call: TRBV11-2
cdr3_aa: CASSPGTSGIQYF

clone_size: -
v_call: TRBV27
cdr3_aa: CASSLRGESSYNSPLHF

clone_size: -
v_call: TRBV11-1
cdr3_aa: CASSSDRGNTGELFF

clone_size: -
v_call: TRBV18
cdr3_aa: CASSSRGPGTEAFF

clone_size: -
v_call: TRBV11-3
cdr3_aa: CASLRQEITSSYNEQFF

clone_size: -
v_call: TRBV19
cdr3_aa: CASSAGTGYYGYTF

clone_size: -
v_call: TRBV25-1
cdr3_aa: CASSGDLRSGRTYEQYF

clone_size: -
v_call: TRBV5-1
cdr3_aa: CASSLAENTDTQYF

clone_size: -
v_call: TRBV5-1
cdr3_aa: CASSLVVNPYEQYF

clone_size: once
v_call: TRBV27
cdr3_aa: CASSRTRDMNYGYTF

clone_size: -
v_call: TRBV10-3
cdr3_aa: CAISEGRDKYF

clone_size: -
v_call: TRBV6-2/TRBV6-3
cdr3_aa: CASSYAAPGTPGSYEQYF

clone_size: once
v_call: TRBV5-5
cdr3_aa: CASSYTDSDNSPLHF

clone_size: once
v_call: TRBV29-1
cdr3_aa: CSVLLLGRGYEQYF

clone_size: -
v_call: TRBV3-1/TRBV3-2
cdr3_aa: CASSQGTGLNTEAFF

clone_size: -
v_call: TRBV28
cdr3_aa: CASSFPSGRADTQYF

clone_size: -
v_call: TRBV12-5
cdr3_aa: CASGYTGETEKLFF

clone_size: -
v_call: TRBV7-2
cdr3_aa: CASSLVPGGGNQPQHF

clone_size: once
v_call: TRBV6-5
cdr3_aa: CASRRDSLSEKLFF

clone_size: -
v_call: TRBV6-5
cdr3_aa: CASSYSGAPSPLHF

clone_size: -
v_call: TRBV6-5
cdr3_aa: CASSRTGLNSPLHF

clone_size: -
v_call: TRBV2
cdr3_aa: CASKDGREVRYEQYF

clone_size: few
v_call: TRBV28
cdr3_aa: CASSRVEYQETQYF

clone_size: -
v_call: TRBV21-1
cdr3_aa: CASSLRQGAGGYTF

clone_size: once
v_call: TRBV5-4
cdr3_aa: CASSLNGGRAEAFF

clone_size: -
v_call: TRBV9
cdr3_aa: CASSVGTEETQYF

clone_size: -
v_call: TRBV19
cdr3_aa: CASSGLAGGPGNEQFF

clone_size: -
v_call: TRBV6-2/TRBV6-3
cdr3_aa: CASSSFSYPGEQYF

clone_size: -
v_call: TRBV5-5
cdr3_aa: CASSLDTRYNSPLHF

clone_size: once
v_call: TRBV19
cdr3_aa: CASSIAGQTTYEQYF

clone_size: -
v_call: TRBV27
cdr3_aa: CASRNGGHYEQYF

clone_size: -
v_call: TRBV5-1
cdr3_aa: CASSWTIRNTEAFF

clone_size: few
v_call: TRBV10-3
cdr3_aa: CAISSTGGRATQETQYF

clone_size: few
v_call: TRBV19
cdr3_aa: CASSILAASTPRPQHF

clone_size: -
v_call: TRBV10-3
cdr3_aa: CAISPGGSSYEQYF

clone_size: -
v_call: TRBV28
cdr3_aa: CASSLYRGFGQFF

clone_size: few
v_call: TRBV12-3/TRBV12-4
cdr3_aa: CASSLAGNIQYF